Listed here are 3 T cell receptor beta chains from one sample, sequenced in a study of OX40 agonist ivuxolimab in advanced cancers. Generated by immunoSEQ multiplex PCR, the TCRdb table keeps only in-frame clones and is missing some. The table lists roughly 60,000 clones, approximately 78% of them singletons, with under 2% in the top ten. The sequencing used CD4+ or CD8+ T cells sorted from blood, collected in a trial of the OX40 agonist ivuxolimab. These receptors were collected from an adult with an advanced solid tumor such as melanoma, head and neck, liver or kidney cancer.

The CDR3 loop reads CASSLGTGTYSTDTQYF. For the CDR3, the DNA is TGCGCCAGCAGCTTGGGGACAGGGACCTATAGCACAGATACGCAGTATTTT. This rearrangement joins TRBV5-1 to TRBJ2-3; TRBD1 aligns across 8 bases. V shed 0 bases, J shed 0 bases, and the junction held 6 bases outside the gene matches. The germline CDR1 and CDR2 sequences are SGHRS and YFSETQ. This CDR3 contains 17 residues.

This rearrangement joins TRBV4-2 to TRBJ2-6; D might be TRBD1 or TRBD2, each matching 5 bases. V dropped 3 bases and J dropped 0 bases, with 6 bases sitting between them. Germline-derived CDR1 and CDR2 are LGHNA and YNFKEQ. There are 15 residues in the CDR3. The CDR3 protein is CASSQGRSGANVLTF. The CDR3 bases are TGTGCCAGCAGCCAGGGACGCTCTGGGGCCAACGTCCTGACTTTC.

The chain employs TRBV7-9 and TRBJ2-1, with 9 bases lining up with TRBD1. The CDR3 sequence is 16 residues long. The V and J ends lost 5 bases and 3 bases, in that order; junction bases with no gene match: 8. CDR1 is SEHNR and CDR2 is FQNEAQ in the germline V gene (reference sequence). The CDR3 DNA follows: TGTGCCAGCAGCCCGAACAGGGGGCAAGGCTACAATGAGCAGTTCTTC. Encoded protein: CASSPNRGQGYNEQFF.